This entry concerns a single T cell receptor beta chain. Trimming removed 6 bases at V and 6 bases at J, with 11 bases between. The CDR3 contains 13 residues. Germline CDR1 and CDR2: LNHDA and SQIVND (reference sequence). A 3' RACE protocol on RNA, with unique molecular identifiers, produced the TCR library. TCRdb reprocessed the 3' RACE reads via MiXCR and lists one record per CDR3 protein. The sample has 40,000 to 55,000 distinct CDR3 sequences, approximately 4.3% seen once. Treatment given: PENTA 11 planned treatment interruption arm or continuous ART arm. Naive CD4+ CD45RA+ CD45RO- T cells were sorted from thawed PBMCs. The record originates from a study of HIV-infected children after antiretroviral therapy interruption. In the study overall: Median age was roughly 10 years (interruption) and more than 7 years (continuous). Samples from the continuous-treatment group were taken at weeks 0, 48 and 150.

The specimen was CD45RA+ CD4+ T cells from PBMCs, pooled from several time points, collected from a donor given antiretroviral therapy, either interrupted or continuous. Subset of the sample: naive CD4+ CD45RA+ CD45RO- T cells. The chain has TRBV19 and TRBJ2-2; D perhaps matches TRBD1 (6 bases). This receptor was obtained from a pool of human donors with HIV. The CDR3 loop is CASSIGTSGELFF. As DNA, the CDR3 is TGTGCCAGTAGCATTGGGACATCCGGGGAGCTGTTTTTT.